The 21 T cell receptor beta chains reported below all come from one sample, sequenced in a study of blood T cells in healthy people across ages. A second PCR of 7 to 11 cycles used a sample-barcoded 5' primer and a J-beta primer mix. TCRdb processed the 5' RACE reads anew with MiXCR; each CDR3 protein has one entry. The sample shows 380,000 or so distinct CDR3 sequences, roughly half of them seen only once. Sequencing was done on a sample of blood. The receptor source for this set is a man in his fifties or sixties in good health.

The chain employs TRBV11-2 and TRBJ2-1; D is tentatively TRBD1 or TRBD2 (5 bases each). CDR1 is SGHAT, CDR2 FQNNGV, per germline. The CDR3 is made up of 14 amino acids. The V end lost 7 bases, the J end lost 5 bases, and 15 bases lay between the germline ends. The CDR3 DNA is TGTGCCAGCAACCGGATGGGACCAAACAATGAGCAGTTCTTC. Amino acid sequence: CASNRMGPNNEQFF. The full variable domain, completed using reference TRBV11-2 and TRBJ2-1, is EAGVAQSPRYKIIEKRQSVAFWCNPISGHATLYWYQQILGQGPKLLIQFQNNGVVDDSQLPKDRFSAERLKGVDSTLKIQPAKLEDSAVYLCASNRMGPNNEQFFGPGTRLTVL.

The chain has TRBV6-5 and TRBJ1-5; D might be TRBD1 (5 bases). The CDR3 has 16 residues. Looked up from germline, CDR1 is MNHEY and CDR2 is SVGAGI. Trimming cost V 5 bases and J 3 bases, with 17 bases left between them. In DNA, the CDR3 is TGTGCCAGCAGTCGTTCTCGACAGCCTAACAATCAGCCCCAGCATTTT. It is translated as CASSRSRQPNNQPQHF.

This rearrangement joins TRBV7-2 to TRBJ2-1; unclear D gene. Looked up from germline, CDR1 is SGHTA and CDR2 is FQGNSA. The V end lost 2 bases, the J end lost 8 bases, and 10 bases lay between the germline ends. CDR3 size: 13 residues. For the CDR3, the DNA is TGTGCCAGCAGCTTAACCACTTGGGATGAGCAGTTCTTC. Translated: CASSLTTWDEQFF.

This chain uses TRBV20-1 with TRBJ2-7; no clear D gene. V was shortened by 3 bases and J by 2 bases, with 11 bases between the two germline ends. This CDR3 region has 13 residues. CDR1 and CDR2 from the germline V gene are DFQATT and SNEGSKA (reference sequence). The CDR3 reads CSASVSLPYEQYF. The CDR3 DNA sequence: TGCAGTGCTAGTGTATCGCTTCCCTACGAGCAGTACTTC.

The sample holds one count of this clonotype. This chain links TRBV7-2 with TRBJ2-1, with D possibly being TRBD2 (5 bases). Trimming cost V 5 bases and J 8 bases, with 16 bases left between them. Germline assignment: CDR1 SGHTA and CDR2 FQGNSA. This CDR3 spans 14 amino acids. In DNA, the CDR3 is TGTGCCAGCAGCACGCGGGCCTCCGGCCATGAGCAGTTCTTC. This gives the protein CASSTRASGHEQFF.

The rearrangement joins TRBV20-1 to TRBJ2-1, with TRBD2 matching 8 bases. The J segment lost 13 bases and the V segment lost 2 bases, leaving 13 bases of the junction unmatched. This CDR3 has 14 amino acids. CDR1 is DFQATT and CDR2 is SNEGSKA in the germline V gene (reference sequence). The CDR3 DNA follows: TGCAGTGCTAGACCTACTAGCGGTTTAGAGACCCAGTTCTTC. Translation: CSARPTSGLETQFF.

In this sample, this clonotype turned up a few times. V usage is TRBV29-1 and J usage is TRBJ2-1, with 16 bases fitting TRBD2. The junction had 6 bases not matched to a gene; V was cut back by 2 bases and J by 2 bases. Germline V lookup: CDR1 SQVTM, CDR2 ANQGSEA. The CDR3 has 18 residues. CDR3 in DNA: TGCAGCGTTGAACGGGGACTAGCGGGAGGGCCTACCTACAATGAGCAGTTCTTC. As protein: CSVERGLAGGPTYNEQFF.

This clonotype was picked up a small number of times. V usage is TRBV3-1 and J usage is TRBJ1-2, with no clear D. Germline CDR1 is LGHDT and CDR2 is YNNKEL (reference sequence). Trimming removed 2 bases at V and 4 bases at J, with 8 bases between. The CDR3 is made up of 13 amino acids. This CDR3 reads CASSQRRTYGYTF. The DNA of the CDR3 is TGTGCCAGCAGCCAACGACGGACCTATGGCTACACCTTC. Full variable domain (rest looked up from reference TRBV3-1 and TRBJ1-2): DTAVSQTPKYLVTQMGNDKSIKCEQNLGHDTMYWYKQDSKKFLKIMFSYNNKELIINETVPNRFSPKSPDKAHLNLHINSLELGDSAVYFCASSQRRTYGYTFGSGTRLTVV.

This clonotype was counted between two and nine times. This chain joins TRBV5-6 and TRBJ2-7; 9 bases map to TRBD1. Germline values: CDR1 SGHDT, CDR2 YYEEEE. The CDR3 is 16 residues long. Trimming at V came to 3 bases and at J to 1 base, leaving 8 bases not matched to a gene. The CDR3 protein is CASSSTAGQGSYEQYF. The CDR3 region has the DNA TGTGCCAGCAGCTCGACGGCGGGACAGGGATCCTACGAGCAGTACTTC.

The CDR3 here is CASSSSGRGYSYEQYF. CDR3 in DNA: TGTGCCAGCAGCTCGAGTGGGCGGGGATACTCCTACGAGCAGTACTTC. The genes are TRBV7-9 and TRBJ2-7, with a possible D match to TRBD2 (6 bases). CDR1 and CDR2 (germline): SEHNR, FQNEAQ (reference sequence). The V end was cut by 4 bases, the J end by 0 bases, with 16 bases between. This CDR3 comprises 16 residues.

The chain employs TRBV9 and TRBJ2-1, with TRBD2 matching over 12 bases. The CDR3 runs 21 residues. V shed 2 bases, J shed 7 bases, and the junction held 22 bases outside the gene matches. Germline CDR1 and CDR2: SGDLS and YYNGEE. For the CDR3, the DNA is TGTGCCAGCAGCGTCAAGGATCCAGAGGCCCTAGCGGGGGGGCTTCAGAATGAGCAGTTCTTC. Protein: CASSVKDPEALAGGLQNEQFF.

The V and J genes are TRBV5-1 and TRBJ2-5; 7 positions match TRBD2. The CDR3 extends over 16 amino acids. Unmatched junction bases numbered 9, after V lost 0 bases and J lost 4 bases. Germline values: CDR1 SGHRS, CDR2 YFSETQ. The CDR3 loop reads CASSLVAGQEGETQYF. Written as DNA, the CDR3 is TGCGCCAGCAGCTTGGTAGCGGGCCAGGAAGGAGAGACCCAGTACTTC.

This clonotype was detected ten times or more. The chain employs TRBV5-1 and TRBJ2-2; D call uncertain. Trimming took 6 bases from V and 4 from J, leaving 13 bases between them. Germline CDR1 reads SGHRS; CDR2 reads YFSETQ. The CDR3 runs to 14 residues. The CDR3 region is CASTIDAVTGELFF. In nucleotides, the CDR3 is TGCGCCAGCACTATTGACGCGGTCACCGGGGAGCTGTTTTTT. The whole variable domain, remainder taken from reference TRBV5-1 and TRBJ2-2, is KAGVTQTPRYLIKTRGQQVTLSCSPISGHRSVSWYQQTPGQGLQFLFEYFSETQRNKGNFPGRFSGRQFSNSRSEMNVSTLELGDSALYLCASTIDAVTGELFFGEGSRLTVL.

Many counts were recorded for this clonotype. The chain carries TRBV10-3 and TRBJ1-2; 7 bases agree with TRBD1. J was trimmed by 0 bases and V by 6 bases; bases with no gene match: 4. This CDR3 region has 14 residues. The V gene's germline CDR1 is ENHRY and CDR2 SYGVKD. CDR3 nucleotides: TGTGCCATCAGGAAGGACAGGACTAACTATGGCTACACCTTC. It specifies CAIRKDRTNYGYTF.

This clonotype has a count of ten or more. The rearrangement joins TRBV28 to TRBJ1-6, with 11 bases aligning to TRBD1. Germline V gene lookup returns CDR1 MDHEN and CDR2 SYDVKM. The length of the CDR3 is 17 residues. The junction had 5 bases not matched to a gene; V was cut back by 4 bases and J by 3 bases. CDR3 in amino acids: CASSSAGTGGYNSPLHF. The DNA of the CDR3 is TGTGCCAGCAGTTCCGCCGGGACAGGGGGCTATAATTCACCCCTCCACTTT.

The rearrangement links TRBV20-1 to TRBJ1-2; D not certain. The CDR3 is 13 residues long. The V end lost 2 bases, the J end lost 6 bases, and 13 bases lay between the germline ends. Germline lookup yields CDR1 DFQATT and CDR2 SNEGSKA (reference sequence). The CDR3 DNA sequence: TGCAGTGCTAGATGGACCTCCGGAAATGGCTACACCTTC. This sequence encodes CSARWTSGNGYTF.

The genes are TRBV20-1 and TRBJ2-3, with 13 bases matching TRBD2. This CDR3 spans 16 amino acids. With V trimmed by 3 bases and J by 2 bases, 5 bases remained unmatched. Germline lookup yields CDR1 DFQATT and CDR2 SNEGSKA (reference sequence). CDR3 residues: CSARGGLAGSTDTQYF. The CDR3 nucleotides are TGCAGTGCTAGGGGGGGACTAGCGGGGTCCACAGATACGCAGTATTTT.

The rearrangement joins TRBV18 to TRBJ2-3; 9 positions agree with TRBD2. The CDR3 is 16 residues long. Germline V gene lookup returns CDR1 KGHSH and CDR2 LQKENI. J was trimmed by 4 bases and V by 3 bases; bases with no gene match: 8. Here the CDR3 reads CASSPAARGGADTQYF. The CDR3 region has the DNA TGTGCCAGCTCACCGGCTGCGCGGGGGGGCGCAGATACGCAGTATTTT.

The chain recombines TRBV7-8 with TRBJ2-5, with TRBD2 as a possible D gene (7 bases). The tail of the sequence fits TRBJ2-7 better, so the J call may be wrong. This CDR3 spans 17 amino acids. From germline, CDR1 is SGHVS and CDR2 FQNEAQ. CDR3 DNA: TGTGCCAGCAGCTTAGTGGGTTGGGGGGGGGCCTACCACGAGCAGTACTTC. This translates into CASSLVGWGGAYHEQYF.

This clonotype was seen a handful of times. The chain is built from TRBV6-6 and TRBJ1-1; D is uncertain. The germline V gene has CDR1 MNHNY and CDR2 SVGAGI (reference sequence). Trimming took off 5 bases at V and 6 bases at J, with 13 bases between the two ends. There are 13 residues in the CDR3. CDR3 protein: CASSAATGSEAFF. CDR3 nucleotides: TGTGCCAGCAGTGCGGCTACCGGCTCTGAAGCTTTCTTT.

The chain has TRBV29-1 and TRBJ2-1; 12 positions agree with TRBD2. Germline assignment: CDR1 SQVTM and CDR2 ANQGSEA. J lost 7 bases, V lost 6 bases, and 4 bases had no gene match. This CDR3 is built from 13 residues. Written as DNA, the CDR3 is TGCAGCGTGACTAGCGGGAGTTGGAATGAGCAGTTCTTC. This gives the protein CSVTSGSWNEQFF.